Sequencing of this T cell receptor beta chain was carried out in a study of CDR3 diversity in severe acne. The V end was cut by 3 bases, the J end by 6 bases, with 12 bases between. The germline V gene has CDR1 SGHAT and CDR2 FQNNGV. The CDR3 sequence is 14 residues long. Each CDR3 protein gets one entry after TCRdb re-called the PCR reads with MiXCR. In the table there are roughly 79,000 distinct CDR3 sequences, 49% of which are singletons. This chain connects TRBV11-2 to TRBJ1-5; D is undetermined. Source material: blood. The TCR originated in a male donor with severe acne vulgaris. In nucleotides, the CDR3 is TGTGCCAGCAGCTTGGGAAGGGTGGGTCAGCCCCAGCATTTT. This sequence encodes CASSLGRVGQPQHF. Full variable domain (missing parts from reference TRBV11-2 and TRBJ1-5): EAGVAQSPRYKIIEKRQSVAFWCNPISGHATLYWYQQILGQGPKLLIQFQNNGVVDDSQLPKDRFSAERLKGVDSTLKIQPAKLEDSAVYLCASSLGRVGQPQHFGDGTRLSIL.